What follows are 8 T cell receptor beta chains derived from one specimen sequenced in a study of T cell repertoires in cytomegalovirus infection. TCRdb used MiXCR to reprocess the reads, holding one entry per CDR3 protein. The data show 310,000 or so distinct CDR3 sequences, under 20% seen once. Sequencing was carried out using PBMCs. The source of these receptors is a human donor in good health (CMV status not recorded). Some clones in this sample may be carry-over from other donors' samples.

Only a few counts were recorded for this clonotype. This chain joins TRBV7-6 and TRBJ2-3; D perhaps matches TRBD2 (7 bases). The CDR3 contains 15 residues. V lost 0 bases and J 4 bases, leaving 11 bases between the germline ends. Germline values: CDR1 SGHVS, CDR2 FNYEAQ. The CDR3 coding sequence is TGTGCCAGCAGCTTAGCGGGGGGGGCTGCAGATACGCAGTATTTT. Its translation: CASSLAGGAADTQYF.

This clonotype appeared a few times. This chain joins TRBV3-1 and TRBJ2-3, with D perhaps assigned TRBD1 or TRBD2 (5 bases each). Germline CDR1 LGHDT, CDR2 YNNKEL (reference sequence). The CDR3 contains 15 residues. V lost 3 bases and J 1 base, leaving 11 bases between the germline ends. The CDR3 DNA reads TGTGCCAGCAGCCACGCCGGGGCCGGCACAGATACGCAGTATTTT. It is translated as CASSHAGAGTDTQYF.

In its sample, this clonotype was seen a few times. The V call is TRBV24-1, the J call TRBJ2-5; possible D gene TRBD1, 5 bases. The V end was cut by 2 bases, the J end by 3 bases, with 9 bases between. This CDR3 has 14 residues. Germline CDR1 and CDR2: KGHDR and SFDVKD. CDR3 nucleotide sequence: TGTGCCACCAGTGATTCCGACAGAAAAGAGACCCAGTACTTC. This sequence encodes CATSDSDRKETQYF.

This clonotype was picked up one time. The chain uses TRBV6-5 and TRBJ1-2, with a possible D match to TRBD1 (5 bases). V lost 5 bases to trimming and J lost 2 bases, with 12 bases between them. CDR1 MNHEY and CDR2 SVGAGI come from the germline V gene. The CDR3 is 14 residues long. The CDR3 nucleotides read TGTGCCAGCAGTCGGGACGGACCCAACTATGGCTACACCTTC. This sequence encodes CASSRDGPNYGYTF.

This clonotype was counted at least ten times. The CDR3 loop reads CASSIDDSYEQYF. CDR3 DNA: TGTGCCAGTAGTATCGACGACTCCTACGAGCAGTACTTC. The chain has TRBV19 and TRBJ2-7; D not resolved. From germline, CDR1 is LNHDA and CDR2 SQIVND (reference sequence). There are 13 residues in the CDR3. V gave up 3 bases and J gave up 0 bases, with 6 bases separating them.

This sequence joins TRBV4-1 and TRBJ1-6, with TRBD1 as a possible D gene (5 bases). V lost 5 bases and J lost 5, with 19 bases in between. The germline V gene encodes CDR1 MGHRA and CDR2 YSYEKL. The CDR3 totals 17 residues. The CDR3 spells CASSITPGFNDNSPLHF. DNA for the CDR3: TGCGCCAGCAGCATAACCCCAGGGTTTAACGATAATTCACCCCTCCACTTT.

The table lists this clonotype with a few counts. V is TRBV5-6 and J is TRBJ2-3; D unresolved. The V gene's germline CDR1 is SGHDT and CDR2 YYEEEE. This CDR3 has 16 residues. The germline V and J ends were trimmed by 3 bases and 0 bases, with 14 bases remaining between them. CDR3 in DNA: TGTGCCAGCAGCTCTATTAAGGCCCCAAGCACAGATACGCAGTATTTT. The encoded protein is CASSSIKAPSTDTQYF.

CDR3 bases: TGTGCCAGCAGCTTTGTCGGGGGGCCCTACAATGAGCAGTTCTTC. This gives the protein CASSFVGGPYNEQFF. The chain employs TRBV5-4 and TRBJ2-1, with D maybe TRBD2 (7 bases). With 2 bases removed from V and 2 bases from J, the gap between germline ends came to 11 bases. The CDR3 runs to 15 residues. The germline CDR1 and CDR2 sequences are SGHNT and YYREEE (reference sequence).